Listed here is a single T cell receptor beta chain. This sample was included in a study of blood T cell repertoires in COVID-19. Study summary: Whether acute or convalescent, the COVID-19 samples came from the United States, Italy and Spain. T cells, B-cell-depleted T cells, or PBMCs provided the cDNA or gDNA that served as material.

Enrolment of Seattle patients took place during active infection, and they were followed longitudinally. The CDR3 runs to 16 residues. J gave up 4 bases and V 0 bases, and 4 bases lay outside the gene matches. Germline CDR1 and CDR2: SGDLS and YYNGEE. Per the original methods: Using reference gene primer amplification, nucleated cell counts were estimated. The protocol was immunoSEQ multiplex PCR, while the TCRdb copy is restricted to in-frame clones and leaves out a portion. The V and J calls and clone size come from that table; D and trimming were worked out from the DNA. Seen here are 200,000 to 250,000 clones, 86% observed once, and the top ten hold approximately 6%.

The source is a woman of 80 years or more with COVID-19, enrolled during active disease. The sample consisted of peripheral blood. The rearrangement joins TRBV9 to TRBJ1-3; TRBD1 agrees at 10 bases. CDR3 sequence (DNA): TGTGCCAGCAGCGTAGGACAGGGGGCGAGGGGAAACACCATATATTTT. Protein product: CASSVGQGARGNTIYF.